These 22 T cell receptor beta chains were all obtained from the same sample, sequenced in a study of T-cell memory formation after mild COVID-19. From the 5' RACE reads, TCRdb called clonotypes with MiXCR, one entry per CDR3 protein. The sample holds 550,000 to 600,000 distinct CDR3 sequences, 15% to 20% seen once. The sequencing input was PBMCs or a T cell subset sorted from them (not recorded which). These receptors were collected from an adult woman who had mild COVID-19 (a few samples of this study predate the infection). Cell type and time point are not known.

The J gene is TRBJ1-2, the V gene TRBV25-1; TRBD1 is a possible D gene (6 bases). Germline CDR1 reads MGHDK; CDR2 reads SYGVNS. CDR3 length: 13 amino acids. V gave up 4 bases and J gave up 7 bases, with 13 bases separating them. CDR3: CASSAPQGIGYTF. In DNA form, the CDR3 reads TGTGCCAGCAGTGCCCCACAGGGTATTGGCTACACCTTC.

This clonotype was recorded a few times. This sequence joins TRBV2 and TRBJ2-3; D assignment may be TRBD1 or TRBD2 (6 bases each). Trimming shortened V by 4 bases and J by 1 base, and 27 bases separated the two germline ends. The CDR3 has 20 amino acids. Germline CDR1 and CDR2: SNHLY and FYNNEI. Here the CDR3 reads CASSAYLGPGGGEGTDTQYF. In DNA form, the CDR3 reads TGTGCCAGCAGTGCCTACTTGGGTCCAGGAGGGGGAGAAGGCACAGATACGCAGTATTTT.

This clonotype was found a few times. The genes are TRBV7-9 and TRBJ2-3, with 7 positions matching TRBD1. Per germline, CDR1 SEHNR and CDR2 FQNEAQ (reference sequence). The CDR3 has 15 amino acids. J was trimmed by 2 bases and V by 3 bases; bases with no gene match: 5. The CDR3, as DNA: TGTGCCAGCAGCTTCGACAGGGAACCCACAGATACGCAGTATTTT. Translated, it gives CASSFDREPTDTQYF.

This clonotype showed up many times. The chain carries TRBV7-8 and TRBJ1-1; the match to TRBD1 covers 7 bases. Losses at the gene ends were 3 bases for V and 0 bases for J; bases not matched to a gene: 1. CDR3 length: 14 residues. The germline V gene encodes CDR1 SGHVS and CDR2 FQNEAQ. This CDR3 is CASSFDRVNTEAFF. The CDR3 DNA is TGTGCCAGCAGCTTCGACAGGGTGAACACTGAAGCTTTCTTT.

In its sample, this clonotype was seen a few times. The rearrangement links TRBV7-2 to TRBJ2-5; D not certain. This CDR3 spans 14 amino acids. Trimming cost V 5 bases and J 8 bases, with 18 bases left between them. CDR1 SGHTA and CDR2 FQGNSA come from the germline V gene. CDR3 sequence reads: CASSQPRSLVTQYF. The CDR3 DNA reads TGTGCCAGCAGCCAACCAAGATCGCTGGTAACCCAGTACTTC.

This clonotype was observed a handful of times. V gene TRBV4-2 combines with J gene TRBJ2-2; 10 nucleotides align to TRBD2. Germline V gene sequence: CDR1 LGHNA, CDR2 YNFKEQ. This CDR3 spans 18 amino acids. V shed 3 bases and J 6 bases; nucleotides not matched to a gene: 13. The CDR3 is CASSHFLGGLAGAGELFF. The CDR3 DNA follows: TGTGCCAGCAGCCATTTCCTGGGGGGTCTAGCGGGAGCCGGGGAGCTGTTTTTT.

The V and J genes are TRBV12-3 or TRBV12-4 and TRBJ2-5, with D tentatively TRBD1 (7 bases). V gave up 6 bases and J gave up 2 bases, with 22 bases separating them. CDR3 length: 17 residues. As DNA, the CDR3 is TGTGCCAGCAGCGATGGACTACAACAGGGGATTCAAGAGACCCAGTACTTC. This encodes CASSDGLQQGIQETQYF.

This clonotype was recorded only once. This chain links TRBV3-1 with TRBJ1-2; TRBD1 might be the D (5 bases). V gave up 0 bases and J gave up 4 bases, with 12 bases separating them. The CDR3 contains 15 residues. CDR1 is LGHDT and CDR2 is YNNKEL in the germline V gene (reference sequence). The CDR3 here is CASSQEFSGGYGYTF. The CDR3 bases are TGTGCCAGCAGCCAAGAATTCTCCGGGGGCTATGGCTACACCTTC.

This clonotype was observed a handful of times. DNA for the CDR3: TGCAGCGTTGAATGGACAGGGGCTGGCTACACCTTC. Translation: CSVEWTGAGYTF. This chain connects TRBV29-1 to TRBJ1-2, with 9 nucleotides matching TRBD1. V trimming: 2 bases; J trimming: 7 bases; junction bases outside the gene matches: 2. CDR3 size: 12 residues. The germline CDR1 and CDR2 sequences are SQVTM and ANQGSEA.

The rearrangement links TRBV4-3 to TRBJ2-1, with D possibly TRBD2 on 6 matching bases. V was pared by 2 bases and J by 7 bases, with 15 bases between. The germline V gene has CDR1 LGHNA and CDR2 YSLEER. The CDR3 has 15 amino acids. As DNA, the CDR3 is TGCGCCAGCAGCCAAAATACGGGACTCTCTAATGAGCAGTTCTTC. This gives the protein CASSQNTGLSNEQFF.

The CDR3 DNA reads as TGCAGTGCTAGAGATGGGGCAAGCGGCGGGGGCCGGGGGGAGACCCAGTACTTC. Its translation: CSARDGASGGGRGETQYF. The rearrangement links TRBV20-1 to TRBJ2-5; weak D call: TRBD2 (7 bases). The V end was cut by 0 bases, the J end by 5 bases, with 25 bases between. CDR1 DFQATT and CDR2 SNEGSKA come from the germline V gene (reference sequence). The length of the CDR3 is 18 residues.

This chain joins TRBV3-1 and TRBJ2-5; TRBD2 is a possible D gene (6 bases). The CDR3 is 17 amino acids. The V gene's germline CDR1 is LGHDT and CDR2 YNNKEL (reference sequence). V was cut by 1 base and J by 1 base, with 16 bases left in between. CDR3 protein: CASSQALIAGSQETQYF. The CDR3 DNA reads as TGTGCCAGCAGCCAAGCTTTAATTGCGGGGAGCCAAGAGACCCAGTACTTC.

The rearrangement uses TRBV5-1 and TRBJ2-2; tentative D call: TRBD1 (5 bases). Germline values: CDR1 SGHRS, CDR2 YFSETQ. This CDR3 region has 14 residues. Trimming removed 7 bases from V and 7 bases from J, with 17 bases in between. In DNA, the CDR3 is TGCGCCAGCCTTGCGTTGGGCCAGGGCGGGGAGCTGTTTTTT. This codes for CASLALGQGGELFF. The variable domain in full, with the rest retrieved from reference TRBV5-1 and TRBJ2-2, is KAGVTQTPRYLIKTRGQQVTLSCSPISGHRSVSWYQQTPGQGLQFLFEYFSETQRNKGNFPGRFSGRQFSNSRSEMNVSTLELGDSALYLCASLALGQGGELFFGEGSRLTVL.

This clonotype was recorded a few times. CDR3 nucleotides: TGTGCCACCAGCAGCGAACGTGGGCCCTCCTACGAGCAGTACTTC. It yields the protein CATSSERGPSYEQYF. The chain employs TRBV15 and TRBJ2-7; no definite D call. Germline loops: CDR1 LNHNV, CDR2 YYDKDF (reference sequence). Trimming took off 3 bases at V and 0 bases at J, with 12 bases between the two ends. The CDR3 is 15 residues long.

The genes are TRBV4-1 and TRBJ2-1; D is undetermined. Germline V gene lookup returns CDR1 MGHRA and CDR2 YSYEKL. The CDR3 consists of 14 residues. Trimming removed 0 bases from V and 6 bases from J, with 9 bases in between. In DNA, the CDR3 is TGCGCCAGCAGCCAAGATCAAGGTGGCAATGAGCAGTTCTTC. The encoded protein is CASSQDQGGNEQFF.

The chain recombines TRBV11-2 with TRBJ2-1; TRBD2 matches 7 bases. Germline CDR1 and CDR2: SGHAT and FQNNGV. V was clipped by 3 bases and J by 8 bases; unmatched bases: 7. This CDR3 comprises 14 residues. The CDR3 DNA reads TGTGCCAGCAGCTTTAACCGACTAGCCGATGAGCAGTTCTTC. This sequence encodes CASSFNRLADEQFF.

V and J are TRBV3-1 and TRBJ2-1; 9 positions match TRBD2. CDR3 length equals 15 residues. V was clipped by 6 bases and J by 3 bases; unmatched bases: 6. Germline assignment: CDR1 LGHDT and CDR2 YNNKEL (reference sequence). The CDR3 DNA reads as TGTGCCAGCAGTCGACTGACTAGCGGCTACAATGAGCAGTTCTTC. The encoded protein is CASSRLTSGYNEQFF.

The chain uses TRBV7-3 and TRBJ1-1; D gene unclear. V was shortened by 0 bases and J by 7 bases, with 9 bases between the two germline ends. This CDR3 has 13 residues. CDR1 is SGHTA, CDR2 FQGTGA, per germline. CDR3 sequence (DNA): TGTGCCAGCAGCTTAACTCGCTTAGATGAAGCTTTCTTT. Translated, it gives CASSLTRLDEAFF.

This clonotype showed up just a few times. CDR3 sequence reads: CASTHGGANTEAFF. CDR3 coding DNA: TGTGCCAGTACTCACGGTGGAGCGAACACTGAAGCTTTCTTT. This rearrangement joins TRBV19 to TRBJ1-1, with D uncertain. Germline loops: CDR1 LNHDA, CDR2 SQIVND (reference sequence). This CDR3 has 14 residues. V was clipped by 7 bases and J by 1 base, with 13 bases between them. The full variable domain, completed using reference TRBV19 and TRBJ1-1, is DGGITQSPKYLFRKEGQNVTLSCEQNLNHDAMYWYRQDPGQGLRLIYYSQIVNDFQKGDIAEGYSVSREKKESFPLTVTSAQKNPTAFYLCASTHGGANTEAFFGQGTRLTVV.

This clonotype occurred a few times. A much larger clone differs by one base, so this may be a read error. V is TRBV5-1 and J is TRBJ2-2; D is uncertain. The CDR3 covers 13 residues. Looked up from germline, CDR1 is SGHRS and CDR2 is YFSETQ. DNA of the CDR3: TGCGCCAGCAGGTTGGGGAACACCGGGGAGCTGTTTTTT. Its translation: CASRLGNTGELFF.

This chain connects TRBV5-1 to TRBJ1-3, with 7 bases lining up with TRBD1. There are 15 residues in the CDR3. Germline V gives CDR1 SGHRS, CDR2 YFSETQ. Losses at the gene ends were 4 bases for V and 0 bases for J; bases not matched to a gene: 4. The CDR3 DNA reads as TGCGCCAGCAGCGTGGGACAGACCTCTGGAAACACCATATATTTT. It encodes CASSVGQTSGNTIYF.

This clonotype was seen more than once but under ten times. The chain couples TRBV7-3 to TRBJ2-1; no clear D gene. Trimming took 5 bases from V and 6 from J, leaving 17 bases between them. The CDR3 runs to 15 residues. Germline V gene sequence: CDR1 SGHTA, CDR2 FQGTGA. CDR3 bases: TGTGCCAGCAGCGCGAGCCCGGACGTGTTCAATGAGCAGTTCTTC. Translation gives CASSASPDVFNEQFF.